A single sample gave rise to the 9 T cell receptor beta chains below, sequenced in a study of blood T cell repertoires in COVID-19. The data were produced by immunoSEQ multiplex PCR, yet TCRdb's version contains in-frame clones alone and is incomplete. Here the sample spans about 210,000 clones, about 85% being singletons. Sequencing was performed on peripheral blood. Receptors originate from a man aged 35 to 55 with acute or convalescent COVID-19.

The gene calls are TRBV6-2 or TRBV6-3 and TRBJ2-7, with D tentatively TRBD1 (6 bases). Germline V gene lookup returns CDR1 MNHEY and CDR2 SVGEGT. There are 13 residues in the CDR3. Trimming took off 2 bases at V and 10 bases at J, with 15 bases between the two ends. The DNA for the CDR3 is TGTGCCAGCAGTTACCCCGGACAGCCGCAACAGTACTTC. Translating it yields CASSYPGQPQQYF.

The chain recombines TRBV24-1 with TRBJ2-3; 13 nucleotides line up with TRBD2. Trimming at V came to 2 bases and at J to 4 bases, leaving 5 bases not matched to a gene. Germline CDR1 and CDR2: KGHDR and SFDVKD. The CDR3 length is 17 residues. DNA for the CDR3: TGTGCCACCAGTGATTCCCAACTAGCGGGGGGGCCAGATACGCAGTATTTT. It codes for CATSDSQLAGGPDTQYF.

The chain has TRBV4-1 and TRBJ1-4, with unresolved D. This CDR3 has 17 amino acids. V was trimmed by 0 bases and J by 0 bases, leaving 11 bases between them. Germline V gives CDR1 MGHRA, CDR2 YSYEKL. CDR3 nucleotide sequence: TGCGCCAGCAGCCAAGACCCAATGCGAGCAACTAATGAAAAACTGTTTTTT. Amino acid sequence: CASSQDPMRATNEKLFF.

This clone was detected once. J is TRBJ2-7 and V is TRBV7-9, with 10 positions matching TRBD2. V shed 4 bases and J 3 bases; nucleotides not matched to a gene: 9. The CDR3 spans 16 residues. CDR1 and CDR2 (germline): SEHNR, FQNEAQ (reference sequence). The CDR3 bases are TGTGCCAGCAGCTACATCGCCACTAGCGGGATCTACGAGCAGTACTTC. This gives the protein CASSYIATSGIYEQYF. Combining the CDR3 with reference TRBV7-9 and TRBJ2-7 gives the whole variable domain DTGVSQNPRHKITKRGQNVTFRCDPISEHNRLYWYRQTLGQGPEFLTYFQNEAQLEKSRLLSDRFSAERPKGSFSTLEIQRTEQGDSAMYLCASSYIATSGIYEQYFGPGTRLTVT.

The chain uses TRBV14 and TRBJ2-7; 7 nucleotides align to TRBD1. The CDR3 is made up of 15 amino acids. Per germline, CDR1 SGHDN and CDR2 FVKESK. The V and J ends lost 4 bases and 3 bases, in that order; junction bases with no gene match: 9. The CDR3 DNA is TGTGCCAGCAGCCTAACAGGGGCCCCTTTCTACGAGCAGTACTTC. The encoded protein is CASSLTGAPFYEQYF.

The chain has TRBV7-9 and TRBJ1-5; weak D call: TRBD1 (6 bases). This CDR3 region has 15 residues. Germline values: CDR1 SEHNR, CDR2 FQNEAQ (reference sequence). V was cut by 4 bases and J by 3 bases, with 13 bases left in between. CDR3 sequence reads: CASSSQGPYNQPQHF. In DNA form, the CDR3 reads TGTGCCAGCAGCTCTCAGGGGCCCTACAATCAGCCCCAGCATTTT.

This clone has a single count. The CDR3 nucleotides are TGTGCCAGCAGCGGTGCACAGGGGTTCAATCAGCCCCAGCATTTT. Protein product: CASSGAQGFNQPQHF. The chain joins TRBV9 to TRBJ1-5; 7 bases line up with TRBD1. The CDR3 runs to 15 residues. V lost 3 bases and J lost 3; bases outside the gene matches: 6. Germline CDR1 SGDLS, CDR2 YYNGEE.

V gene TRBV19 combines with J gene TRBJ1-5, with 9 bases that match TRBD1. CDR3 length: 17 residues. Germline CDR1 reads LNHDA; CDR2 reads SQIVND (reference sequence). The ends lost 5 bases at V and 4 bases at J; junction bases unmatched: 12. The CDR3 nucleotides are TGTGCCAGTAGTCCTACTCGATGGACAGGGGATAATCAGCCCCAGCATTTT. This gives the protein CASSPTRWTGDNQPQHF.

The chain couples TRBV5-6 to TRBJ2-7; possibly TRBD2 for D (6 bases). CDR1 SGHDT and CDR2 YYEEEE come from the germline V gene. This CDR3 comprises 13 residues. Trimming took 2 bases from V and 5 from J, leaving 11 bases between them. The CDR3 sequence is CASSFGGSDEQYF. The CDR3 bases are TGTGCCAGCAGCTTCGGGGGTAGCGACGAGCAGTACTTC.